A selection of T cell receptor beta chains follows, all from one sample in a study of low-dose radiotherapy and immunotherapy resistance in tumors. TCRdb reprocessed the reads via MiXCR and lists one record per CDR3 protein. The sample shows about 39,000 distinct CDR3 sequences, more than 20% of them seen only once. Sequences were derived from PBMCs, sampled after low-dose radiotherapy plus immunotherapy. These receptors all stem from a female donor with ovarian cancer. Both conserved end residues are part of each CDR3. Fields, in order: D gene, V gene, J gene, CDR3 protein. The D gene is left open where the match is weak.

.,TRBV5-1,TRBJ2-6,CASGSSGANVLTF
.,TRBV29-1,TRBJ2-1,CSGDRGNEQFF
.,TRBV5-1,TRBJ2-1,CASSLDNHYNEQFF
TRBD2,TRBV12-3/TRBV12-4,TRBJ2-1,CASSLRLALNEQFF
.,TRBV20-1,TRBJ1-2,CSARVGGESFLYGYTF
TRBD2,TRBV3-1,TRBJ2-1,CASSSLAGALNEQFF
.,TRBV28,TRBJ2-2,CASTTPAQAVTGELFF
TRBD1,TRBV5-1,TRBJ1-4,CASSSGQGNEKLFF
.,TRBV3-1,TRBJ1-5,CASSHGEGGQPQHF
.,TRBV7-3,TRBJ2-3,CASSEMPTDTQYF
.,TRBV19,TRBJ1-1,CASGDRDEAFF
.,TRBV10-2,TRBJ1-1,CASSGILTGMNTEAFF
TRBD1,TRBV28,TRBJ1-1,CASSPLAPGGGGTEAFF
TRBD2,TRBV24-1,TRBJ2-1,CATSASGGAWDYNEQFF
TRBD2,TRBV12-5,TRBJ2-1,CASGSPQREGEQFF
.,TRBV27,TRBJ2-7,CASSYQGFSYEQYF
TRBD2,TRBV7-2,TRBJ2-1,CASSGRGGLAGPWGQFF
.,TRBV5-5,TRBJ2-7,CASTTGSYEQYF
.,TRBV28,TRBJ1-2,CASSLSRHYGYTF
.,TRBV9,TRBJ2-1,CANSPRGGCNEQFF
TRBD1,TRBV29-1,TRBJ2-7,CSVRTGTTSYEQYF
TRBD2,TRBV7-9,TRBJ2-3,CASSPGLAGGLTDTQYF
.,TRBV12-3/TRBV12-4,TRBJ2-4,CASSLTPRVAKNIQYF
TRBD1,TRBV29-1,TRBJ2-3,CSVAGTGITDTQYF
.,TRBV11-2,TRBJ2-5,CASSFYGEETQYF
TRBD1,TRBV10-3,TRBJ1-2,CAISETQQGAYGYTF
.,TRBV7-9,TRBJ1-5,CASSLGGSSNQPQHF
TRBD1,TRBV7-2,TRBJ2-1,CASSLVGTGLDRYNEQFF
.,TRBV24-1,TRBJ2-1,CATSEPYNEQFF
.,TRBV4-1,TRBJ1-2,CASSQDRYLGARGYTF
.,TRBV4-1,TRBJ2-7,CASSPLGGGAYEQYF
TRBD2,TRBV9,TRBJ2-5,CASSVLAVGETQYF
.,TRBV13,TRBJ2-7,CASSNKQVSSYEQYF
.,TRBV5-4,TRBJ2-2,CASSLDRFGGPTTGELFF
.,TRBV6-6,TRBJ2-7,CASSKTRETFLYEQYF
TRBD1,TRBV6-2/TRBV6-3,TRBJ2-2,CASRGGQGSTGELFF
.,TRBV6-4,TRBJ2-1,CASSELGGSYNEQFF
.,TRBV20-1,TRBJ2-4,CSAKDYLEVAKNIQYF
.,TRBV19,TRBJ2-5,CASSIVQEETQYF
.,TRBV5-1,TRBJ2-7,CASAGGYEQYF
.,TRBV2,TRBJ2-3,CASSEASTSGTDTQYF
TRBD2,TRBV20-1,TRBJ2-1,CSATGLAGGNEQFF
TRBD1,TRBV5-1,TRBJ2-2,CASSLEGTGSTGELFF
.,TRBV19,TRBJ2-1,CASSIDRKRHLSYNEQFF
TRBD2,TRBV28,TRBJ2-5,CASIPKTWTSGQETQYF
.,TRBV27,TRBJ2-1,CASRKNNEQFF
TRBD2,TRBV9,TRBJ2-2,CASSVTPAGGPGTGELFF
.,TRBV7-3,TRBJ2-5,CASSLGGAIQETQYF
TRBD1,TRBV12-3/TRBV12-4,TRBJ2-7,CASSLGTGTYEQYF
.,TRBV28,TRBJ1-5,CASSLRGPNQPQHF
TRBD1,TRBV12-3/TRBV12-4,TRBJ1-5,CASSHNRGDQPQHF
.,TRBV14,TRBJ1-2,CASSQIPYGYTF
.,TRBV19,TRBJ2-5,CASQRSPDLLETQYF
.,TRBV12-3/TRBV12-4,TRBJ2-7,CASSKILVSYEQYF
.,TRBV19,TRBJ1-3,CAIARDTSGNTIYF
.,TRBV21-1,TRBJ2-4,CASSKLGGGRAKNIQYF
.,TRBV20-1,TRBJ1-4,CSAIDPGTNEKLFF